What follows are 24 T cell receptor beta chains derived from one specimen sequenced in a study of T-cell reconstitution after alpha-beta-depleted transplantation in children. For TCRbeta, the library was prepared with unique molecular identifiers. TCRdb re-called the PCR reads through MiXCR, storing one row per CDR3 protein. Here the sample spans 250,000 to 400,000 distinct CDR3 sequences, roughly 21% being singletons. Sequences were derived from PBMCs, mostly from graft donor cells, sampled 180 days after TCRalphabeta/CD19-depleted stem cell transplant. The receptor set was obtained from a male patient between 5 and 17 years old who had a stem cell transplant for acute lymphoblastic leukemia, so the T cells may come from the graft donor.

The chain uses TRBV12-3 or TRBV12-4 and TRBJ2-1; 8 nucleotides agree with TRBD2. The CDR3 has 16 residues. With V trimmed by 5 bases and J by 4 bases, 10 bases remained unmatched. The CDR3 DNA reads TGTGCCAGCAGTCATCCGGGACTAGGGTCTTACAATGAGCAGTTCTTC. It encodes CASSHPGLGSYNEQFF.

V is TRBV5-1 and J is TRBJ2-1, with TRBD2 matching over 8 bases. V dropped 1 base and J dropped 1; count of bases not matched to a gene: 4. This CDR3 is 16 amino acids long. Germline V gene data show CDR1 as SGHRS and CDR2 as YFSETQ. The CDR3 coding sequence is TGCGCCAGCAGCTTGACTAGCGGTACGTCCTACAATGAGCAGTTCTTC. It codes for CASSLTSGTSYNEQFF.

CDR3 amino acids: CSAGLYNEQFF. The CDR3 bases are TGCAGCGCCGGCCTCTACAATGAGCAGTTCTTC. The chain is built from TRBV29-1 and TRBJ2-1; no clear D. CDR1 is SQVTM and CDR2 is ANQGSEA in the germline V gene. V lost 7 bases, J lost 3 bases, and 7 bases lay in between. This CDR3 has 11 residues.

This chain uses TRBV21-1 with TRBJ1-2. TRBV21-1 is annotated as a pseudogene. The CDR3 is 13 residues long. CDR3 in DNA: TGTGCCAGCACCCCGACGGGGAACTATGGCTACACCTTC. The encoded protein is CASTPTGNYGYTF.

This clonotype was seen only a few times. The chain combines TRBV7-3 with TRBJ2-1, with TRBD2 matching over 9 bases. CDR1 is SGHTA and CDR2 is FQGTGA in the germline V gene. V lost 5 bases to trimming and J lost 6 bases; unmatched junction nucleotides: 8. This CDR3 is built from 15 residues. The CDR3 bases are TGTGCCAGCAGCCCCCTAGCGGGACAGATCAATGAGCAGTTCTTC. It encodes CASSPLAGQINEQFF.

This clonotype was counted a few times. This chain uses TRBV2 with TRBJ1-1; 7 bases line up with TRBD1. V shed 6 bases, J shed 2 bases, and the junction held 6 bases outside the gene matches. CDR3 size: 14 residues. CDR1 is SNHLY and CDR2 is FYNNEI in the germline V gene. The CDR3 region is CASRYRGINTEAFF. In nucleotides, the CDR3 is TGTGCCAGCAGGTACAGGGGTATTAACACTGAAGCTTTCTTT.

This chain connects TRBV7-9 to TRBJ2-1; D is perhaps TRBD1 (5 bases). The CDR3 is 11 residues long. Looked up from germline, CDR1 is SEHNR and CDR2 is FQNEAQ (reference sequence). Between the trimmed V and J ends, which lost 7 bases and 16 bases, there was a span of 17 bases. The CDR3 here is CASTLTVWHFF. The CDR3, as DNA: TGTGCCAGCACCTTGACAGTTTGGCACTTCTTC.

The gene calls are TRBV9 and TRBJ2-1; TRBD2 matches at 7 bases. CDR3 length equals 16 residues. CDR1 and CDR2 (germline): SGDLS, YYNGEE. V dropped 4 bases and J dropped 2; count of bases not matched to a gene: 9. In DNA form, the CDR3 reads TGTGCCAGCAGCCCCCGAGCGGGACCTCCCTACAATGAGCAGTTCTTC. Its translation is CASSPRAGPPYNEQFF.

V usage is TRBV7-8 and J usage is TRBJ2-1; 10 nucleotides match TRBD2. The trim removed 1 base at V and 6 bases at J, leaving 3 bases unmatched. The germline CDR1 and CDR2 sequences are SGHVS and FQNEAQ. CDR3 size: 15 residues. The CDR3 DNA reads TGTGCCAGCAGCTTAGAACTAGCGGGGCGCAATGAGCAGTTCTTC. Amino acid sequence: CASSLELAGRNEQFF.

CDR3 nucleotides: TGCAGCGCCGTGACTAGCGGGAGGGCCAATGAGCAGTTCTTC. Its protein product is CSAVTSGRANEQFF. The rearrangement joins TRBV29-1 to TRBJ2-1; 14 bases fit TRBD2. J lost 6 bases, V lost 7 bases, and 5 bases had no gene match. Germline V gene lookup returns CDR1 SQVTM and CDR2 ANQGSEA. CDR3 length: 14 residues.

This sequence joins TRBV9 and TRBJ2-7; possibly TRBD1 for D (6 bases). V was pared by 4 bases and J by 3 bases, with 11 bases between. Germline V gene lookup returns CDR1 SGDLS and CDR2 YYNGEE. This CDR3 is built from 13 residues. This chain's CDR3 is CASSIGQSYEQYF. The CDR3 nucleotides read TGTGCCAGCAGCATCGGACAGAGCTACGAGCAGTACTTC.

In its sample, this clonotype was seen a few times. The rearrangement uses TRBV7-9 and TRBJ2-3, with D maybe TRBD2 (6 bases). Trimming removed 1 base from V and 5 bases from J, with 10 bases in between. This CDR3 region has 14 residues. CDR1 is SEHNR and CDR2 is FQNEAQ in the germline V gene (reference sequence). The CDR3: CASSLVTGGDTQYF. The CDR3 nucleotides are TGTGCCAGCAGCTTAGTAACCGGGGGAGATACGCAGTATTTT.

V and J are TRBV4-2 and TRBJ2-1, with D tentatively TRBD1 (9 bases). The CDR3 contains 20 residues. Germline values: CDR1 LGHNA, CDR2 YNFKEQ. V gave up 7 bases and J gave up 4 bases, with 32 bases separating them. The CDR3 sequence is CASNIHPQGARASGYNEQFF. Here the CDR3 DNA reads TGTGCCAGCAATATCCACCCACAGGGGGCGCGGGCTAGCGGGTACAATGAGCAGTTCTTC.

This clonotype was seen more than once but under ten times. The chain has TRBV27 and TRBJ1-1; tentative D call: TRBD1 (5 bases). Trimming left V 2 bases short and J 6 bases short, with 13 bases between. The CDR3 extends over 14 amino acids. Germline V gene lookup returns CDR1 MNHEY and CDR2 SMNVEV (reference sequence). The CDR3 loop is CASSLRGDKSEAFF. The CDR3 region has the DNA TGTGCCAGCAGTTTAAGAGGGGATAAGTCTGAAGCTTTCTTT.

In this sample, this clonotype turned up many times. The chain joins TRBV6-1 to TRBJ1-6, with 8 bases matching TRBD1. The CDR3 extends over 16 amino acids. Germline CDR1 and CDR2: MNHNS and SASEGT. The V gene end was trimmed by 2 bases and the J gene end by 7 bases; junction bases not matched to a gene: 7. The DNA of the CDR3 is TGTGCCAGCAGTGAACACCCAGGGGGCCGGAATTCACCCCTCCACTTT. This sequence encodes CASSEHPGGRNSPLHF.

This clonotype has a single count. CDR3 DNA sequence: TGTGCCAGCAGCTTCAGGGACGAGCAGTACTTC. Translation gives CASSFRDEQYF. The V call is TRBV14, the J call TRBJ2-7; a weak D match, TRBD1 (5 bases). The CDR3 is 11 residues long. V lost 5 bases to trimming and J lost 5 bases, with 7 bases between them. From germline, CDR1 is SGHDN and CDR2 FVKESK.

The rearrangement links TRBV27 to TRBJ2-4; no clear D gene. Between the trimmed V and J ends, which lost 5 bases and 1 base, there was a span of 12 bases. Germline values: CDR1 MNHEY, CDR2 SMNVEV (reference sequence). The CDR3 is 15 amino acids. DNA of the CDR3: TGTGCCAGCAGTCCCTACGTGGGGGCCAAAAACATTCAGTACTTC. Translated, it gives CASSPYVGAKNIQYF.

The rearrangement links TRBV5-1 to TRBJ2-1; 15 bases align to TRBD2. The V and J ends lost 3 bases and 3 bases, in that order; junction bases with no gene match: 4. CDR3 length: 17 amino acids. CDR1 is SGHRS, CDR2 YFSETQ, per germline. CDR3 region: CASSSGTSGRYYNEQFF. The CDR3 bases are TGCGCCAGCAGCTCCGGGACTAGCGGGAGGTACTACAATGAGCAGTTCTTC.

The chain links TRBV19 to TRBJ2-4; 8 bases line up with TRBD1. Unmatched junction bases numbered 16, after V lost 6 bases and J lost 6 bases. This CDR3 has 17 residues. CDR1 is LNHDA, CDR2 SQIVND, per germline (reference sequence). The CDR3 is CASRPSGGKGTSNIQYF. The CDR3 DNA sequence: TGTGCCAGTAGACCGTCAGGGGGCAAGGGTACTTCAAACATTCAGTACTTC.

The chain is built from TRBV5-1 and TRBJ2-5; 15 nucleotides match TRBD2. Per germline, CDR1 SGHRS and CDR2 YFSETQ. CDR3 size: 15 residues. J was trimmed by 4 bases and V by 5 bases; bases with no gene match: 3. CDR3 DNA: TGCGCCAGCAGTGGGACTAGCGGGAGGAGAGAGACCCAGTACTTC. It translates to CASSGTSGRRETQYF.

The chain couples TRBV11-2 to TRBJ1-1, with D tentatively TRBD1 (6 bases). CDR1 and CDR2 (germline): SGHAT, FQNNGV. The CDR3 is 13 amino acids. Between the trimmed V and J ends, which lost 2 bases and 5 bases, there was a span of 9 bases. The CDR3 sequence: CASSLWGRTEAFF. The CDR3 coding sequence is TGTGCCAGCAGCTTATGGGGGCGGACTGAAGCTTTCTTT.

The J gene is TRBJ2-4, the V gene TRBV5-6; 11 nucleotides agree with TRBD1. The CDR3 contains 16 residues. Germline V gene data show CDR1 as SGHDT and CDR2 as YYEEEE. J was trimmed by 7 bases and V by 3 bases; bases with no gene match: 9. The DNA of the CDR3 is TGTGCCAGCAGCTCACCCGGGACAGGGGGTCGGAACATTCAGTACTTC. This translates into CASSSPGTGGRNIQYF.

The V gene is TRBV9, the J gene TRBJ2-3, with unresolved D. The V gene's germline CDR1 is SGDLS and CDR2 YYNGEE. The CDR3 sequence is 14 residues long. Trimming removed 2 bases at V and 7 bases at J, with 14 bases between. The DNA of the CDR3 is TGTGCCAGCAGCGTCCCCCCCTCCCTTCATACGCAGTATTTT. Its translation: CASSVPPSLHTQYF. The variable domain in full, completed from reference TRBV9 and TRBJ2-3, reads DSGVTQTPKHLITATGQRVTLRCSPRSGDLSVYWYQQSLDQGLQFLIQYYNGEERAKGNILERFSAQQFPDLHSELNLSSLELGDSALYFCASSVPPSLHTQYFGPGTRLTVL.

The chain couples TRBV4-1 to TRBJ2-7, with 11 bases that match TRBD2. Trimming took 1 base from V and 0 from J; bases not matched to a gene: 5. There are 17 residues in the CDR3. Per germline, CDR1 MGHRA and CDR2 YSYEKL. In DNA form, the CDR3 reads TGCGCCAGCAGCCAAGCGGGACTAGCGGACAGCTCCTACGAGCAGTACTTC. Its protein is CASSQAGLADSSYEQYF.